Following are 18 T cell receptor beta chains from one sample sequenced in a study of shared clonotypes between healthy human individuals. TCRdb's copy holds only in-frame clones and misses some; the assay was immunoSEQ multiplex PCR. The sample includes hundreds of thousands of clones, approximately 97% of them seen just once. The sequenced sample was naive CD4+ T cells sorted from blood. Subset: CD45RA+ positively selected. All receptors derive from a woman aged 25 to 39 in good health.

The chain recombines TRBV27 with TRBJ1-5, with D possibly matching TRBD1 (5 bases). The CDR3 covers 17 residues. V was shortened by 5 bases and J by 1 base, with 18 bases between the two germline ends. Per the germline V gene, CDR1 is MNHEY and CDR2 is SMNVEV (reference sequence). Written as DNA, the CDR3 is TGTGCCAGCAGTCCCTCTTTCAGGGTCGGGAGCAATCAGCCCCAGCATTTT. The encoded protein is CASSPSFRVGSNQPQHF.

This CDR3 reads CASSLVSGGPYYGYTF. CDR3 bases: TGTGCCAGCAGTTTAGTATCAGGGGGCCCTTACTATGGCTACACCTTC. The V gene is TRBV28, the J gene TRBJ1-2, with 8 bases lining up with TRBD1. J was trimmed by 3 bases and V by 2 bases; bases with no gene match: 8. Germline V gene sequence: CDR1 MDHEN, CDR2 SYDVKM. The CDR3 length is 16 residues.

This chain uses TRBV2 with TRBJ2-7; D unresolved. CDR1 is SNHLY and CDR2 is FYNNEI in the germline V gene. V lost 5 bases, J lost 5 bases, and 7 bases lay in between. This CDR3 comprises 11 residues. CDR3 bases: TGTGCCAGCAGTCAGGTCGACGAGCAGTACTTC. It yields the protein CASSQVDEQYF.

This chain uses TRBV5-4 with TRBJ2-7; tentatively, D is TRBD2 (6 bases). CDR1 and CDR2 (germline): SGHNT, YYREEE (reference sequence). CDR3 length equals 15 residues. Deletions cut 5 bases from V and 2 bases from J, with 17 bases between. CDR3 DNA sequence: TGTGCCAGCAGTGAACTAGCCAAGTTTCCCTACGAGCAGTACTTC. Its protein is CASSELAKFPYEQYF.

The V call is TRBV29-1, the J call TRBJ2-1; 7 bases align to TRBD2. V shed 7 bases, J shed 5 bases, and the junction held 5 bases outside the gene matches. The CDR3 sequence is 12 residues long. Germline loops: CDR1 SQVTM, CDR2 ANQGSEA. The CDR3 region has the DNA TGCAGCGCCAGACGGGGGGACAATGAGCAGTTCTTC. Translating it yields CSARRGDNEQFF.

This clone was counted once. One junction end disagrees with the germline gene, perhaps due to a read error. V gene TRBV6-1 combines with J gene TRBJ1-4; 9 bases line up with TRBD1. This CDR3 has 14 amino acids. Germline assignment: CDR1 MNHNS and CDR2 SASEGT. The CDR3, as DNA: TGTGCCAGCAGTGGGACAGGGGATTTGAAAAACTGTTATTTT. Its protein is CASSGTGDLKNCYF.

This clone has a single count. The V and J genes are TRBV4-1 and TRBJ1-4; 7 bases match TRBD1. The CDR3 extends over 15 amino acids. Germline trimming cut 2 bases from V and 4 bases from J; bases unmatched to any gene: 4. The germline V gene has CDR1 MGHRA and CDR2 YSYEKL. CDR3 in amino acids: CASSQTGTDNEKLFF. The CDR3, as DNA: TGCGCCAGCAGCCAAACCGGGACAGATAATGAAAAACTGTTTTTT.

Of note for this clone: The identical CDR3 is also encoded by other nucleotide sequences in the sample. The genes are TRBV29-1 and TRBJ2-7; TRBD2 aligns across 7 bases. V lost 7 bases to trimming and J lost 1 base; unmatched junction nucleotides: 4. The CDR3 is 12 residues long. Germline CDR1 is SQVTM and CDR2 is ANQGSEA. This chain's CDR3 is CSAGGGSYEQYF. CDR3 coding DNA: TGCAGCGCTGGGGGGGGTTCCTACGAGCAGTACTTC.

About this clone itself: This sample also contains other DNA sequences that code for the same CDR3. This chain links TRBV7-9 with TRBJ2-5; D tentatively fits TRBD1 or TRBD2 (6 bases each). Germline loops: CDR1 SEHNR, CDR2 FQNEAQ (reference sequence). The V gene lost 0 bases and the J gene lost 5 bases, with 7 bases spanning the gap. The CDR3 covers 13 residues. CDR3 nucleotides: TGTGCCAGCAGCTTAGCCGGGGGCGAGACCCAGTACTTC. It translates to CASSLAGGETQYF.

This chain connects TRBV2 to TRBJ2-1, with TRBD1 identical over 7 bases. From germline, CDR1 is SNHLY and CDR2 FYNNEI. After removal of 6 bases from V and 2 bases from J, the junction contained 1 base not matched to a gene. This CDR3 comprises 13 residues. CDR3 protein: CASRQGAYNEQFF. As DNA, the CDR3 is TGTGCCAGCAGGCAGGGGGCCTACAATGAGCAGTTCTTC.

The chain joins TRBV27 to TRBJ2-7, with TRBD1 matching over 10 bases. V lost 6 bases to trimming and J lost 1 base; unmatched junction nucleotides: 6. The CDR3 sequence is 15 residues long. Germline V CDR1 and CDR2: MNHEY, SMNVEV (reference sequence). As DNA, the CDR3 is TGTGCCAGCAGGAAGGACAGGGGGTTTTCCTACGAGCAGTACTTC. Encoded protein: CASRKDRGFSYEQYF.

The chain carries TRBV21-1 and TRBJ1-5. TRBV21-1 is described as a pseudogene. The CDR3 is 17 residues long. In nucleotides, the CDR3 is TGTGCCAGCAGCAAAGCCCCGGGACTTGGGTACAATCAGCCCCAGCATTTT. Encoded protein: CASSKAPGLGYNQPQHF.

The chain links TRBV9 to TRBJ2-1, with 8 bases fitting TRBD2. The CDR3 spans 15 residues. The V segment lost 1 base and the J segment 2 bases; nucleotides outside the gene matches: 2. CDR1 and CDR2 (germline): SGDLS, YYNGEE. Here the CDR3 reads CASSVLAGPYNEQFF. Here the CDR3 DNA reads TGTGCCAGCAGCGTACTAGCGGGCCCCTACAATGAGCAGTTCTTC.

The chain is built from TRBV27 and TRBJ2-2; the D is unclear. The V and J ends lost 5 bases and 0 bases respectively, with 4 bases between them. CDR1 is MNHEY, CDR2 SMNVEV, per germline (reference sequence). CDR3 length equals 13 residues. CDR3 sequence reads: CASSPPNTGELFF. CDR3 in DNA: TGTGCCAGCAGTCCTCCGAACACCGGGGAGCTGTTTTTT.

V is TRBV28 and J is TRBJ2-1; TRBD2 agrees at 9 bases. This CDR3 spans 16 amino acids. Trimming at V came to 5 bases and at J to 7 bases, leaving 12 bases not matched to a gene. Per germline, CDR1 MDHEN and CDR2 SYDVKM. The CDR3 is CASSDPSGMGSNEQFF. As DNA, the CDR3 is TGTGCCAGCAGTGATCCTAGCGGGATGGGATCAAATGAGCAGTTCTTC.

The chain links TRBV9 to TRBJ2-1; D ambiguous. This CDR3 has 14 amino acids. In germline, CDR1 is SGDLS, CDR2 YYNGEE. Between the trimmed V and J ends, which lost 0 bases and 4 bases, there was a span of 8 bases. CDR3 sequence: CASSVDGHYNEQFF. The CDR3 DNA is TGTGCCAGCAGCGTAGATGGCCATTACAATGAGCAGTTCTTC.

The CDR3 region is CASSGSWVRGGYNEQFF. Written as DNA, the CDR3 is TGCGCCAGCAGTGGGTCTTGGGTCAGGGGAGGGTACAATGAGCAGTTCTTC. The rearrangement links TRBV10-1 to TRBJ2-1; D is possibly TRBD2 (7 bases). This CDR3 contains 17 residues. CDR1 is WNHNN, CDR2 SYGVQD, per germline (reference sequence). V was trimmed by 4 bases and J by 4 bases, leaving 20 bases between them.

This clone was picked up one time. The chain joins TRBV6-1 to TRBJ2-7; no clear D. V lost 7 bases, J lost 0 bases, and 16 bases lay in between. The germline V gene has CDR1 MNHNS and CDR2 SASEGT. The CDR3 is 15 amino acids. The CDR3 reads CASNLYQSLSYEQYF. The CDR3 nucleotides read TGTGCCAGCAACCTGTATCAATCTCTCTCCTACGAGCAGTACTTC.